A selection of T cell receptor beta chains follows, all from one sample in a study of breast tumors, draining lymph nodes, adjacent tissues. TCRdb redid the calling of the multiplex PCR reads with MiXCR, one entry per CDR3 protein. Of approximately 150,000 distinct CDR3 sequences detected, more than 25% appear once; the ten largest clones hold over 3.5%. What was sequenced was axillary lymph node tissue. Receptors originate from a female donor with breast cancer. Some clones in this sample may be carry-over from other donors' samples. Each CDR3 is given with its conserved first and last residue. Each record gives: clone size, J gene, CDR3 length, V gene, D gene, CDR3 protein, CDR3 DNA. D genes are given only for firm matches. Size is omitted from some rows. Given values are once, few, many or a class for expanded clones.

many,TRBJ2-7,13,TRBV28,NA,CASSSPTRGEQYF,TGTGCCAGCAGTTCCCCAACTAGAGGAGAGCAGTACTTC
many,TRBJ2-5,15,TRBV7-2,NA,CASSLDARNFGPQYF,TGTGCCAGCAGCTTAGACGCACGCAACTTTGGACCCCAGTACTTC
NA,TRBJ2-3,19,TRBV20-1,TRBD2,CSARDKRWLAGVGTDTQYF,TGCAGTGCTAGAGATAAGAGGTGGCTAGCGGGGGTTGGCACAGATACGCAGTATTTT
many,TRBJ1-5,16,TRBV19,NA,CASSIPMGFSNQPQHF,TGTGCCAGTAGTATCCCTATGGGTTTCTCCAATCAGCCCCAGCATTTT
many,TRBJ2-7,15,TRBV7-6,NA,CASSLEATTTYEQYF,TGTGCCAGCAGCTTAGAGGCCACCACCACCTACGAGCAGTACTTC
many,TRBJ1-5,14,TRBV24-1,NA,CATGPTGVSQPQHF,TGTGCCACCGGACCCACGGGGGTTAGTCAGCCCCAGCATTTT
few,TRBJ1-1,14,TRBV5-5,TRBD1,CASGKGQSNTEAFF,TGTGCCAGCGGAAAGGGACAGAGCAACACTGAAGCTTTCTTT
NA,TRBJ2-5,15,TRBV4-2,NA,CASSQDGGQVETQYF,TGTGCCAGCAGCCAAGATGGGGGGCAGGTGGAGACCCAGTACTTC
many,TRBJ2-3,12,TRBV28,NA,CATAPSTDTQYF,TGTGCCACCGCACCTAGCACAGATACGCAGTATTTT
many,TRBJ1-5,15,TRBV20-1,TRBD1,CSARDLARGGQPQHF,TGCAGTGCTAGAGATTTGGCCAGGGGGGGTCAGCCCCAGCATTTT
many,TRBJ2-5,15,TRBV5-4,NA,CASSLYGGPGETQYF,TGTGCCAGCAGCTTGTACGGGGGGCCAGGAGAGACCCAGTACTTC
NA,TRBJ1-6,15,TRBV9,NA,CARDLIGSGNSPLHF,TGTGCTAGAGATCTAATTGGGAGCGGAAATTCACCCCTCCACTTT
NA,TRBJ2-7,15,TRBV5-7,NA,CASSSSRGGKEEQYF,TGTGCCAGCAGCTCAAGTCGTGGCGGGAAGGAAGAGCAGTACTTC
many,TRBJ2-7,13,TRBV29-1,NA,CSVQQENSYEQYF,TGCAGCGTCCAACAGGAGAATTCTTACGAGCAGTACTTC
many,TRBJ2-7,13,TRBV13,NA,CASSSGTLREQYF,TGTGCCAGCAGCTCGGGGACTCTACGGGAGCAGTACTTC
NA,TRBJ1-1,23,TRBV7-9,TRBD1,CASSLAVGSSRGGTGAKNTEAFF,TGTGCCAGCAGCTTAGCGGTAGGATCGTCACGGGGGGGAACAGGGGCGAAGAACACTGAAGCTTTCTTT
NA,TRBJ1-6,12,TRBV12-3/TRBV12-4,NA,CASSFPREPLHF,TGTGCCAGCAGTTTTCCGAGGGAACCCCTCCACTTT
many,TRBJ2-1,16,TRBV4-3,NA,CASNQDFATRGNEQFF,TGCGCCAGCAACCAAGATTTCGCGACTAGGGGAAATGAGCAGTTCTTC
NA,TRBJ1-6,18,TRBV25-1,NA,CASSEFGTPIDDNSPLHF,TGTGCCAGCAGTGAATTTGGGACCCCAATAGATGATAATTCACCCCTCCACTTT
NA,TRBJ1-4,17,TRBV18,NA,CASSPFGGGEGGEKLFF,TGTGCCAGCTCACCGTTCGGGGGTGGGGAAGGAGGAGAAAAACTGTTTTTT
many,TRBJ1-5,14,TRBV20-1,NA,CSASGRGFNQPQHF,TGCAGTGCTAGTGGCCGGGGGTTCAATCAGCCCCAGCATTTT
many,TRBJ1-6,17,TRBV6-5,NA,CASSHSGPGLLPSPLHF,TGTGCCAGCAGTCACTCCGGACCGGGACTGTTACCTTCACCCCTCCACTTT
NA,TRBJ2-3,19,TRBV7-6,TRBD2,CALTPGLAGGPKSTGTQYF,TGTGCCCTGACCCCCGGACTAGCGGGAGGGCCTAAATCGACAGGTACGCAGTATTTT